The clone carrying this TCR beta chain occurred many times. CDR1 and CDR2 (germline): WSHSY, SAAADI. The germline V and J ends were trimmed by 0 bases and 6 bases, with 9 bases remaining between them. This CDR3 spans 14 amino acids. Authors' analysis steps: Nucleated cell counts were estimated from reference gene primer amplification. The method was immunoSEQ multiplex PCR; TCRdb's version includes in-frame clones alone and lacks a portion of them. D and trimming were read from the DNA, whereas the V and J calls and clone size are those reported in that table. The table records 35,000 to 45,000 clones, around 73% of them present only once. The record originates from a study of blood T cell repertoires in COVID-19. Across the whole study: COVID-19 samples, acute and convalescent, were from the United States, Italy and Spain.

The chain couples TRBV10-2 to TRBJ1-5; D is unclear. This receptor was identified in a woman aged 70-85 years with acute or convalescent COVID-19. Sequenced material: peripheral blood. CDR3 nucleotides: TGCGCCAGCAGTGAGTCCGGGGTGGGTCAGCCCCAGCATTTT. Translating gives CASSESGVGQPQHF.